This TCR beta chain is from a study of read filtering for tumor transcriptome and immune sequencing. Study at large: R-ISS stage counts were 8 for I, around 17 for II, 7 for III. IR-seq gave about 3.5 to 11 million TCR reads per sample; RNA-seq gave about 80 to 1273. Overall study findings and caveats: Sorted CD138-negative bone marrow cells were not purified T cells.

V lost 1 base and J 5 bases, leaving 15 bases between the germline ends. Per the germline V gene, CDR1 is DFQATT and CDR2 is SNEGSKA (reference sequence). CDR3 size: 15 residues. Sampling of bone marrow took place during active disease in every patient. From roughly 390 ng of RNA, a library with molecular barcoded alpha/delta and beta/gamma adaptors was made. TCRdb recomputed calls from the reads with MiXCR, one row per CDR3 protein. The data show 50,000 or so distinct CDR3 sequences, roughly 12% seen once. This clonotype was seen repeatedly, ten times or more. The antigen is not known. The chain has TRBV20-1 and TRBJ2-1; D is possibly TRBD1 or TRBD2 (6 bases each). This sequence originates from a donor older than 35 with multiple myeloma. The specimen sequenced was a population of CD138-negative cells sorted from bone marrow. The CDR3 protein is CSARVGAGHNNEQFF. CDR3 DNA sequence: TGCAGTGCTAGAGTGGGGGCGGGACATAACAATGAGCAGTTCTTC.